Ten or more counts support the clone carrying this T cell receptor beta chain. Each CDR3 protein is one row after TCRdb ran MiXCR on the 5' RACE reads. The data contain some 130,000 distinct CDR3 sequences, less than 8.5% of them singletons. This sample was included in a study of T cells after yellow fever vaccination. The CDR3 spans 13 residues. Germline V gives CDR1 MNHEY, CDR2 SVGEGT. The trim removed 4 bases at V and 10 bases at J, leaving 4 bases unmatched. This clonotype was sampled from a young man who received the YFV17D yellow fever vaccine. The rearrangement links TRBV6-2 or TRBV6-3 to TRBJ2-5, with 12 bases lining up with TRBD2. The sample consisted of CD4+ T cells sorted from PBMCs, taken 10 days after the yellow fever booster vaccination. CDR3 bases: TGTGCCAGCAGTTGGACTAGCGGGACTGACCAGTACTTC. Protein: CASSWTSGTDQYF.